This TCR beta chain was sequenced in a study of T cell repertoires in ileal Crohn's disease. Across the whole study: Biopsies of the neoterminal ileum at postoperative colonoscopy form M6 samples. Findings and caveats of the study: All patients with clonality above 26.8% had endoscopic recurrence. The median delay to postoperative endoscopy was nearly seven months.

Noted time point: neoterminal ileum biopsy at postoperative endoscopy, about 6 months after surgery. CDR1 MNHEY and CDR2 SVGAGI come from the germline V gene. V gave up 7 bases and J gave up 7 bases; unmatched junction bases: 10. This CDR3 comprises 14 residues. Points on this clone: Its target is not known.

Roughly 500 nanograms of biopsy DNA per sample underwent TCRB immunosequencing. The assay was immunoSEQ multiplex PCR, and TCRdb's table has in-frame clones only and misses some. The data hold roughly 4,000 clones, with roughly 78% observed a single time. The sample consisted of ileal tissue. The origin of this receptor is an adult with Crohn's disease. The V call is TRBV6-5, the J call TRBJ1-2, with 9 bases identical to TRBD1. CDR3 amino acids: CASTPGQGSGGYTF. The CDR3 DNA reads as TGTGCCAGCACCCCGGGACAGGGCAGTGGTGGCTACACCTTC.